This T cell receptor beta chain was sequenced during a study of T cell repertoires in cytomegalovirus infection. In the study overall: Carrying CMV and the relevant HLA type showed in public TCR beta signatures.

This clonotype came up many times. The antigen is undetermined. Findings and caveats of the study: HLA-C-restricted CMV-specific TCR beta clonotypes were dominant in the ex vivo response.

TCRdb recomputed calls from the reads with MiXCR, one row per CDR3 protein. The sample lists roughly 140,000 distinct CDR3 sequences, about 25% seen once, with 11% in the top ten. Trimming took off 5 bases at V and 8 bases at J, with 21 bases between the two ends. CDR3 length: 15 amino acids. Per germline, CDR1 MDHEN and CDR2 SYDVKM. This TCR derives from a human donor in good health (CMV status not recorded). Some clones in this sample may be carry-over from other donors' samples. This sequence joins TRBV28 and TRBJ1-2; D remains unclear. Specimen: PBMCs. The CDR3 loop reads CASSENRRGLRGYTF. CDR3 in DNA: TGTGCCAGCAGTGAAAACCGGCGGGGTCTGAGGGGCTACACCTTC.